This TCR beta chain was recovered during a study of blood T cell repertoires in COVID-19. TCRdb's table, derived via immunoSEQ multiplex PCR, lists solely in-frame clones and lacks some. This table has around 250,000 clones, about 91% appearing once. This clone was seen once. The sample comprised PBMCs or T cells enriched from blood (not recorded which). This receptor was taken from a human donor in a cohort exposed to, infected with or recovered from COVID-19 (not recorded which). The donor label of this sample is uncertain.

The CDR3 coding sequence is TGCGCCAGCAGCCCGGAGGCAATTACTGGAAACACCATATATTTT. This translates into CASSPEAITGNTIYF. The genes are TRBV5-1 and TRBJ1-3; D call uncertain. Germline loops: CDR1 SGHRS, CDR2 YFSETQ. The V and J ends lost 4 bases and 2 bases respectively, with 13 bases between them. This CDR3 is built from 15 residues.